The sequence of this TCR beta chain was determined in a study of response to subunit inactivated influenza vaccine. There are 13 residues in the CDR3. Per the germline V gene, CDR1 is MNHNY and CDR2 is SVGAGI (reference sequence). V was shortened by 7 bases and J by 2 bases, with 9 bases between the two germline ends. This clonotype was seen a handful of times. What it recognizes is unknown. Study-wide results and caveats: Few new T cells, the authors suggested, are recruited by each seasonal influenza vaccination.

TCRdb called the RT-PCR reads again in MiXCR, with one record for every CDR3 protein. The sample has more than 700,000 distinct CDR3 sequences, around 21% seen once. This TCR was sampled from a man aged 45-60 years who received an inactivated influenza vaccine. Specimen: PBMCs from blood, collected roughly 5 days after vaccination. The genes are TRBV6-6 and TRBJ1-5; possible D gene TRBD1, 5 bases. CDR3 coding DNA: TGTGCCAGCACCCTACAGGGCAATCAGCCCCAGCATTTT. The encoded protein is CASTLQGNQPQHF.